Listed here are 20 T cell receptor beta chains from one sample, sequenced in a study of human T cells and chemical hapten exposure (dated by TCRdb to the early 2020s). Sample time point, as interpreted from the label and publication: patch test 2, 6 weeks after DPC sensitization. The treatment or condition tag for this specimen amounts to: therapeutic diphenylcyclopropenone sensitization with weekly scalp DPC. The library was obtained by RACE. The reads were generated on a NextSeq 500. TCRdb reprocessed the public reads (quality trimming at Q25 with fastp, clone calling with MiXCR) and kept in-frame beta chains. Merged by CDR3 protein, the rows form single entries marked with the most common genes and DNA. The sample table contains over 130,000 distinct CDR3 sequences; only one count was recorded for roughly 10% of them. The biggest ten clones account for 1.3% to 1.5% of the sample. Sequencing used whole blood, obtained in connection with sensitization to the hapten diphenylcyclopropenone (DPC). These receptors came from a woman in her fifties or sixties with alopecia areata. Some clones in this sample may be carry-over from other donors' samples.

The chain links TRBV29-1 to TRBJ1-1; D unclear. Deletions cut 8 bases from V and 0 bases from J, with 13 bases between. The CDR3 is made up of 13 amino acids. Per germline, CDR1 SQVTM and CDR2 ANQGSEA. The CDR3 bases are TGCAGCATCTCATTATCGGTGAACACTGAAGCTTTCTTT. Residues: CSISLSVNTEAFF.

This clonotype was detected many times. V is TRBV7-9 and J is TRBJ2-3; TRBD2 matches at 9 bases. The CDR3 length is 18 residues. CDR1 is SEHNR and CDR2 is FQNEAQ in the germline V gene (reference sequence). V shed 7 bases, J shed 0 bases, and the junction held 14 bases outside the gene matches. The CDR3 reads CASTKGATSGSSTDTQYF. The CDR3 bases are TGTGCCAGCACCAAGGGGGCGACTAGCGGATCTAGCACAGATACGCAGTATTTT.

This clonotype occurred a few times. The rearrangement links TRBV5-1 to TRBJ2-2; D is undetermined. Per germline, CDR1 SGHRS and CDR2 YFSETQ. This CDR3 comprises 14 residues. Trimming stripped 1 base from V and 1 base from J, with 5 bases between. CDR3 loop: CASSLYRNTGELFF. The CDR3 bases are TGCGCCAGCAGCTTGTACCGGAACACCGGGGAGCTGTTTTTT. The variable domain in full, completed from reference TRBV5-1 and TRBJ2-2, reads KAGVTQTPRYLIKTRGQQVTLSCSPISGHRSVSWYQQTPGQGLQFLFEYFSETQRNKGNFPGRFSGRQFSNSRSEMNVSTLELGDSALYLCASSLYRNTGELFFGEGSRLTVL.

V is TRBV12-3 or TRBV12-4 and J is TRBJ2-1; TRBD2 matches at 9 bases. CDR3 length: 17 residues. With 6 bases clipped from V and 4 bases from J, the junction kept 13 bases outside the gene matches. The CDR3 bases are TGTGCCAGCAGCCCCGGACTAGCGATCGGGCCATACAATGAGCAGTTCTTC. This sequence encodes CASSPGLAIGPYNEQFF.

This clonotype was found a few times. The rearrangement joins TRBV6-5 to TRBJ2-7; D may be TRBD1 or TRBD2 (5 bases each). The CDR3 sequence is 16 residues long. Germline V lookup: CDR1 MNHEY, CDR2 SVGAGI. The V and J ends lost 7 bases and 5 bases respectively, with 24 bases between them. CDR3 protein: CASTRPGRRGVHEQYF. Here the CDR3 DNA reads TGTGCCAGCACAAGACCGGGGCGGCGAGGGGTCCACGAGCAGTACTTC.

This clonotype was seen more than once but under ten times. The chain is built from TRBV20-1 and TRBJ1-1, with D possibly being TRBD1 (5 bases). Trimming shortened V by 1 base and J by 6 bases, and 12 bases separated the two germline ends. CDR3 length equals 13 residues. CDR1 DFQATT and CDR2 SNEGSKA come from the germline V gene (reference sequence). For the CDR3, the DNA is TGCAGTGCTAGAGTGCGGGTAGGGGCTGAAGCTTTCTTT. Encoded protein: CSARVRVGAEAFF.

J is TRBJ1-1 and V is TRBV5-1; TRBD1 matches at 8 bases. CDR3 length: 14 amino acids. V shed 4 bases, J shed 2 bases, and the junction held 4 bases outside the gene matches. Germline CDR1 is SGHRS and CDR2 is YFSETQ. The CDR3 nucleotides read TGCGCCAGCAGCACTACAGGGGGAAACACTGAAGCTTTCTTT. As protein: CASSTTGGNTEAFF.

This clonotype was seen more than once but under ten times. The chain joins TRBV20-1 to TRBJ2-7, with 12 bases fitting TRBD2. V was pared by 6 bases and J by 6 bases, with 6 bases of the junction left unmatched. Germline V gene sequence: CDR1 DFQATT, CDR2 SNEGSKA (reference sequence). CDR3 length: 13 residues. CDR3 protein: CSADRLAGAEQYF. The CDR3 bases are TGCAGTGCCGACCGACTAGCGGGAGCCGAGCAGTACTTC.

This clonotype was counted ten times or more. The J gene is TRBJ2-4, the V gene TRBV11-3; perhaps TRBD2 as D (6 bases). V lost 5 bases and J 9 bases, leaving 17 bases between the germline ends. The CDR3 consists of 14 residues. Germline assignment: CDR1 SGHNT and CDR2 YENEEA. The DNA for the CDR3 is TGTGCCAGCAGCCTCAGCGGGTACCGGAGCATTCAGTACTTC. Encoded protein: CASSLSGYRSIQYF.

The chain is built from TRBV30 and TRBJ2-1; 8 bases fit TRBD2. CDR3 size: 14 residues. The germline V gene has CDR1 GTSNPN and CDR2 SVGIG (reference sequence). Trimming took 0 bases from V and 7 from J; bases not matched to a gene: 5. For the CDR3, the DNA is TGTGCCTGGAGTGTAACCGGGAGGGGTAATGAGCAGTTCTTC. Translating gives CAWSVTGRGNEQFF.

J is TRBJ2-7 and V is TRBV6-2 or TRBV6-3; 11 positions agree with TRBD2. Germline loops: CDR1 MNHEY, CDR2 SVGEGT. CDR3 size: 13 residues. V trimming: 6 bases; J trimming: 2 bases; junction bases outside the gene matches: 0. The CDR3 DNA reads as TGTGCCAGCAGACTAGCGGGAGCCTACGAGCAGTACTTC. This translates into CASRLAGAYEQYF.

This clonotype has a handful of counts. This chain uses TRBV12-3 or TRBV12-4 with TRBJ1-6; 7 nucleotides agree with TRBD1. Trimming at V came to 8 bases and at J to 7 bases, leaving 11 bases not matched to a gene. There are 15 residues in the CDR3. The CDR3 DNA sequence: TGTGCCAGCCGAGTAGGGGGCGCATACAATTCACCCCTCCACTTT. Its protein product is CASRVGGAYNSPLHF.

This clonotype was detected many times. This chain uses TRBV19 with TRBJ1-5; D ambiguous. Germline CDR1 and CDR2: LNHDA and SQIVND (reference sequence). This CDR3 spans 11 amino acids. V was pared by 5 bases and J by 7 bases, with 6 bases between. The CDR3 spells CASSGGQPQHF. CDR3 DNA: TGTGCCAGTAGTGGAGGGCAGCCCCAGCATTTT.

This clonotype came up many times. For the CDR3, the DNA is TGCGCCAGCAGCTTGTTGTTAGCGGGAGGGCCGAACACAGATACGCAGTATTTT. Amino acid sequence: CASSLLLAGGPNTDTQYF. The rearrangement joins TRBV5-1 to TRBJ2-3; 11 nucleotides align to TRBD2. CDR1 and CDR2 from the germline V gene are SGHRS and YFSETQ. The ends lost 1 base at V and 2 bases at J; junction bases unmatched: 9. The CDR3 is 18 amino acids.

As regards this clonotype: A single base separates this from a much larger clone, so it may be a read error. The chain links TRBV7-8 to TRBJ1-4; 10 positions match TRBD1. Per the germline V gene, CDR1 is SGHVS and CDR2 is FQNEAQ. This CDR3 region has 17 residues. The CDR3 coding sequence is TGTGCCAGCAGCTTAAGGGACAGGGGAAGGACTAAAGAAAAACTGTTTTTT. Translation: CASSLRDRGRTKEKLFF.

V is TRBV9 and J is TRBJ2-7, with D maybe TRBD2 (5 bases). V lost 4 bases and J lost 2, with 16 bases in between. CDR1 and CDR2 from the germline V gene are SGDLS and YYNGEE. The CDR3 length is 15 residues. CDR3 loop: CASSPGVLLTYEQYF. CDR3 nucleotide sequence: TGTGCCAGCAGCCCCGGGGTGCTTCTCACCTACGAGCAGTACTTC. Full variable domain (missing parts from reference TRBV9 and TRBJ2-7): DSGVTQTPKHLITATGQRVTLRCSPRSGDLSVYWYQQSLDQGLQFLIQYYNGEERAKGNILERFSAQQFPDLHSELNLSSLELGDSALYFCASSPGVLLTYEQYFGPGTRLTVT.

This clonotype came up many times. The rearrangement links TRBV25-1 to TRBJ2-7, with a tentative D call TRBD1 (5 bases). V was pared by 5 bases and J by 0 bases, with 17 bases between. The CDR3 covers 16 residues. Germline lookup yields CDR1 MGHDK and CDR2 SYGVNS. The CDR3 region has the DNA TGTGCCAGCAGTCCGCCCCACTCGACAGTCTCCTACGAGCAGTACTTC. It specifies CASSPPHSTVSYEQYF.

This clonotype has at least ten counts. The chain couples TRBV4-2 to TRBJ1-1; no definite D call. V shed 3 bases and J shed 13 bases, with 18 bases lying between them. The CDR3 has 13 residues. The V gene's germline CDR1 is LGHNA and CDR2 YNFKEQ. Written as DNA, the CDR3 is TGTGCCAGCAGCCACTCATCCGGGCCGGAGGTTTTCTTT. Its protein product is CASSHSSGPEVFF.

This clonotype was detected ten times or more. The V gene is TRBV7-9, the J gene TRBJ2-2; 8 bases line up with TRBD1. After removal of 5 bases from V and 7 bases from J, the junction contained 6 bases not matched to a gene. The germline gives CDR1 SEHNR, CDR2 FQNEAQ (reference sequence). This CDR3 comprises 14 residues. CDR3 protein: CASSGPGGVGELFF. CDR3 DNA sequence: TGTGCCAGCAGCGGTCCAGGGGGCGTCGGGGAGCTGTTTTTT.

This clonotype was seen ten or more times. V and J are TRBV28 and TRBJ2-2, with TRBD1 as a possible D gene (6 bases). The CDR3 spans 14 residues. Germline CDR1 and CDR2: MDHEN and SYDVKM. V lost 9 bases to trimming and J lost 4 bases, with 15 bases between them. The chain's CDR3 is CASTGQTFTGELFF. The CDR3 bases are TGTGCCAGTACCGGACAGACCTTCACCGGGGAGCTGTTTTTT.